The present T cell receptor beta chain was sequenced within a study of T cell repertoires in aging, cancer and after chemotherapy (dated by TCRdb to between 2019 and 2020). Looking at the study overall: Six donor age groups were covered, ranging from 30 or younger up to 70 or older, and each group contained at least three individuals. Paired pre- and post-chemotherapy samples in the solid tumor group came from brain tumor (glioblastoma) patients receiving temozolomide-based therapy. In total, the full dataset held 10 million or so TCR reads. Peripheral blood TCR beta repertoires from healthy donors and cancer patients were profiled to examine immunoaging and T cell reconstitution after chemotherapy. A cohort of 220 or so cancer patients (94 with hematological and around 130 with solid cancers) was assembled, and 100 or so healthy donors were included as a reference group.

Broad study findings and their caveats: The authors noted that the repertoire data do not allow conclusions about immunological memory after chemotherapy. Significantly lower blood TCR diversity and higher clonality were observed in untreated patients with hematological or solid cancers than in age-matched healthy donors. In healthy donors, the decline in TCR diversity with age was mainly explained by loss of richness, whereas in cancer patients loss of evenness was also found to contribute. In both cancer cohorts, the median generation probability rose over the chemotherapy interval, which suggests that the repertoire was reconstituted through rebound thymic output.

A remark on this clonotype: What this receptor recognizes is not known. It has no much larger one-base neighbor in the sample; base qualities were not kept.

Genomic DNA extracted from peripheral blood, rather than sorted cells or RNA, was used as the source for amplification of TCR beta rearrangements. Using a mixed TRB-A/B primer pool, multiplex touch-down PCR amplified rearranged TRB sequences covering the V, D and J segments. Illumina adapters and sample indices were added to the amplicons in two consecutive PCR reactions performed with Phusion HS II polymerase. Amplicons were gel-purified with the NucleoSpin Gel and PCR Clean-up kit, then checked with Qubit and an Agilent 2100 Bioanalyzer. Sequencing of the libraries was done on an Illumina MiSeq with paired-end, single-indexed 600-cycle runs. The authors' pipeline ran thus. MiXCR versions 2.12 and 3.0.5 were used to process the TRB sequences. Each unique CDR3 nucleotide sequence was treated as one clone, and only productive sequences with two or more reads were kept. The repertoire metrics were Shannon diversity, evenness, clonality (defined as one minus evenness), and alpha-parameterized diversity profiles covering alpha 0 to 5. The IGoR algorithm was used to compute generation probabilities of clones in paired pre- and post-chemotherapy samples. TCRdb passed the public sequencing reads through fastp at Q25 and MiXCR, retaining productive beta sequences. Duplicate CDR3 protein sequences are folded into a single record with the most common DNA and genes. These V and J calls derive from TCRdb rather than the authors' analysis. This sample has under 6,000 distinct CDR3 sequences in its table, and roughly 26% of those were observed once. The ten largest account for roughly 11% of the sample.

Measured from the cysteine to the phenylalanine, the CDR3 is 14 residues long. Only the CDR3 DNA is retained, 42 bases long and in frame from the first base. The junction shows trimming of 8 bases on V and 2 bases on J, plus 19 bases between the germline ends. CDR1 is given as GTSNPN and CDR2 as SVGIG, both from the germline V gene (reference sequence). This receptor chain uses TRBV30 and TRBJ2-7, and possibly TRBD2, on 5 matching bases. This clonotype was sampled from a human donor with a solid tumor. What was sequenced was blood. The DNA sequence is as follows: TGTGCCCCACAACTACAGCGGTTCCCCTACGAGCAGTACTTC. It codes for CAPQLQRFPYEQYF.